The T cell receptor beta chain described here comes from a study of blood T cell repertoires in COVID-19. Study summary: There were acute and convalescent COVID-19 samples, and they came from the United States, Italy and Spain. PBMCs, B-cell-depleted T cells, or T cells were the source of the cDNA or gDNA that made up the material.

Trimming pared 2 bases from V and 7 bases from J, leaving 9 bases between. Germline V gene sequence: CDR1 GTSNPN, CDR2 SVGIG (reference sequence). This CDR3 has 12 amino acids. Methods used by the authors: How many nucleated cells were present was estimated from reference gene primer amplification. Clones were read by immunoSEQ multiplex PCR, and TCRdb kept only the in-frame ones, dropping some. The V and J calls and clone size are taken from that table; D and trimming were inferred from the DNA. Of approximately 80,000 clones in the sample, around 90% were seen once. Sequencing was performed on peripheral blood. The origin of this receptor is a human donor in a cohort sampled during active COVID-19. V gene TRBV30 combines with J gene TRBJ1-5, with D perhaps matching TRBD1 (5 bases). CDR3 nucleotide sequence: TGTGCCTGGAGTACAGGTGTCCAGCCCCAGCATTTT. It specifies CAWSTGVQPQHF.